This record looks at one TCR beta chain sequence and its context. This sample is part of a study of blood T cell repertoires in COVID-19. Some clones are missing from TCRdb's copy, which holds only in-frame ones; the method was immunoSEQ multiplex PCR. The data show 200,000 to 250,000 clones, with roughly 85% seen just once and about 2.5% held by the top ten. Germline CDR1 is SGHNT and CDR2 is YYREEE (reference sequence). The CDR3 consists of 15 residues. V lost 6 bases to trimming and J lost 7 bases, with 17 bases between them. The receptor's source is an older woman with COVID-19, enrolled during active disease. The sequenced sample consisted of peripheral blood. The chain links TRBV5-4 to TRBJ1-6, with a possible D match to TRBD1 (6 bases). Written as DNA, the CDR3 is TGTGCCAGCAAGGACAGTTCCTTCATGAATTCACCCCTCCACTTT. Translating it yields CASKDSSFMNSPLHF.